The entry that follows covers one T cell receptor (beta chain) sequence. The entry originates in a study of CD8+CD57+ T cells in acquired aplastic anemia. Profiles of TCR beta VDJ and CDR3 were generated from a genomic DNA template. Using its own MiXCR run on the reads, TCRdb lists one record per CDR3 protein. The data show roughly 170,000 distinct CDR3 sequences, with approximately 48% seen just once and over 10% held by the top ten. The sequenced patients had an expansion of CD8+CD57+ cells seen by flow cytometry. Each patient gave a blood sample that was collected before any therapy had been received. This CDR3 comprises 17 residues. Trimming removed 8 bases at V and 2 bases at J, with 22 bases between. Germline V gene sequence: CDR1 MNHNS, CDR2 SASEGT.

V and J are TRBV6-1 and TRBJ2-1, with D possibly being TRBD1 or TRBD2 (6 bases each). The specimen sequenced was sorted CD4+, CD8+, or CD8+CD57+ T cells (not recorded which) from PBMCs. The TCR sequence derives from a human donor with aplastic anemia. Here the CDR3 reads CASQPPSGALAYNEQFF. CDR3 nucleotide sequence: TGTGCCAGCCAGCCCCCCTCGGGGGCGCTTGCCTACAATGAGCAGTTCTTC.